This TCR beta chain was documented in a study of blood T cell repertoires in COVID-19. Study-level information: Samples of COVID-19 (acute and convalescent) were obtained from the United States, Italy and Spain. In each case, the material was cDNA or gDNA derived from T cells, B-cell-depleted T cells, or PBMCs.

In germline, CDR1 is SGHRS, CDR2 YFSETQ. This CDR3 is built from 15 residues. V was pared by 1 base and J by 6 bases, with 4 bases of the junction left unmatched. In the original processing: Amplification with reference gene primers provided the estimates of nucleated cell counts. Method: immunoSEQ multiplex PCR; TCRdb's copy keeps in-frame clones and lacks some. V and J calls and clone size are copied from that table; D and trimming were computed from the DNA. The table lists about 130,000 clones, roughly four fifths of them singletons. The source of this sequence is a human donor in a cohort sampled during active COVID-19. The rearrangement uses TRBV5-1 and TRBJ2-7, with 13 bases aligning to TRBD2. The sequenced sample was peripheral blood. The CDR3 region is CASSLTSGGASEQYF. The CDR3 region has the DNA TGCGCCAGCAGCTTGACTAGCGGGGGGGCATCCGAGCAGTACTTC.